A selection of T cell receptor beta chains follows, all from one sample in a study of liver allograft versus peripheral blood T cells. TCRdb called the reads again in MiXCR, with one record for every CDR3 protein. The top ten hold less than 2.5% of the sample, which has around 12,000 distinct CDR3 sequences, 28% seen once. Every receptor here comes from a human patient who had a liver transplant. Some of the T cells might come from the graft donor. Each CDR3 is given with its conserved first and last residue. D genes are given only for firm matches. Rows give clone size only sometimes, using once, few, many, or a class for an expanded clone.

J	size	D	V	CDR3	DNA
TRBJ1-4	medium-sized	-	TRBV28	CASSGDGQEKLFF	TGTGCCAGCAGTGGGGACGGACAAGAAAAACTGTTTTTT
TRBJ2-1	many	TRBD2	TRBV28	CASSHGTSGILGHSYNEQFF	TGTGCCAGCAGTCATGGGACTAGCGGGATATTGGGGCACTCCTACAATGAGCAGTTCTTC
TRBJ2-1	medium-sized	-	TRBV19	CASSRNNEQFF	TGTGCCAGTAGTCGAAACAATGAGCAGTTCTTC
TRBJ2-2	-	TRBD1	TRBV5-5	CASSSLGRGQGGELFF	TGTGCCAGCAGTTCCCTTGGAAGGGGGCAAGGCGGGGAGCTGTTTTTT
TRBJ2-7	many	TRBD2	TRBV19	CASSIASGNKAYEQYF	TGTGCCAGTAGTATCGCTAGCGGGAATAAGGCCTACGAGCAGTACTTC
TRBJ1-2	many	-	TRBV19	CASRGSGGTGYTF	TGTGCCAGTAGGGGCTCTGGGGGCACCGGCTACACCTTC
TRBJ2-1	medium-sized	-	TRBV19	CASMQGSSYNEQFF	TGTGCCAGTATGCAGGGTTCTTCCTACAATGAGCAGTTCTTC
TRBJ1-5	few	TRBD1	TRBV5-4	CASSLAGQGGNQPQHF	TGTGCCAGCAGCTTGGCGGGACAGGGTGGCAATCAGCCCCAGCATTTT
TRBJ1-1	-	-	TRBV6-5	CASIGTENTETFF	TGTGCCAGCATCGGGACCGAGAACACTGAAACTTTCTTT
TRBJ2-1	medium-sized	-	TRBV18	CASSPSRADEQFF	TGTGCCAGCTCACCCTCAAGGGCGGATGAGCAGTTCTTC
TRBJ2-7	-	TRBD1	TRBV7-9	CASSWTGYEQYF	TGTGCCAGCAGCTGGACAGGGTACGAGCAGTACTTC
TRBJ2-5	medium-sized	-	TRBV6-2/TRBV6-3	CASSKRETQYF	TGTGCCAGCAGCAAAAGAGAGACCCAGTACTTC
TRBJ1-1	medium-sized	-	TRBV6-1	CASSEAWAGSFF	TGTGCCAGCAGTGAAGCATGGGCAGGGAGCTTCTTT
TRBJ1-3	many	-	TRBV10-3	CAISDLARGNTIYF	TGTGCCATCAGTGACCTTGCTCGGGGAAACACCATATATTTT